The 10 T cell receptor beta chains below all came from one sample that was sequenced in a study of blood T cell repertoires in COVID-19. Sequencing used immunoSEQ multiplex PCR; TCRdb keeps in-frame clones, though not all of them. The top ten hold 10% to 11% of the sample, which has roughly 190,000 clones, 80% to 90% seen once. Material for sequencing was peripheral blood. The receptor source for this set is a woman aged 55 to 70 with COVID-19, enrolled during active disease.

This clone was counted a single time. One junction end disagrees with the germline gene, perhaps due to a read error. The J gene is TRBJ1-1, the V gene TRBV27; tentative D call: TRBD1 (5 bases). Germline assignment: CDR1 MNHEY and CDR2 SMNVEV (reference sequence). This CDR3 comprises 13 residues. The CDR3: CASSLSGRGGPYF. CDR3 sequence (DNA): TGTGCCAGCAGTTTATCTGGGAGGGGCGGCCCTTACTTT.

The chain is built from TRBV7-3 and TRBJ2-3; no clear D gene. The V end lost 0 bases, the J end lost 7 bases, and 11 bases lay between the germline ends. CDR3 size: 14 residues. Germline CDR1 is SGHTA and CDR2 is FQGTGA. The CDR3 reads CASSLTSSANTQYF. The CDR3 region has the DNA TGTGCCAGCAGCTTAACAAGTTCCGCGAATACGCAGTATTTT.

The chain links TRBV18 to TRBJ1-1, with a weak D call TRBD1 (6 bases). Germline lookup yields CDR1 KGHSH and CDR2 LQKENI. Trimming left V 3 bases short and J 2 bases short, with 13 bases between. CDR3 length: 15 amino acids. This CDR3 is CASSPAIGGNTEAFF. The DNA for the CDR3 is TGTGCCAGCTCACCGGCCATTGGGGGCAACACTGAAGCTTTCTTT.

On this clone: At the DNA level, this CDR3 is encoded by other sequences in the same sample as well. This sequence joins TRBV6-5 and TRBJ2-5; a possible D gene is TRBD1 (6 bases). The V gene lost 6 bases and the J gene lost 1 base, with 6 bases spanning the gap. The germline V gene encodes CDR1 MNHEY and CDR2 SVGAGI. The CDR3 runs to 12 residues. The CDR3 spells CASSRGQETQYF. The CDR3 bases are TGTGCCAGCAGCAGGGGCCAAGAGACCCAGTACTTC.

The genes are TRBV6-4 and TRBJ2-7, with TRBD2 matching 7 bases. From germline, CDR1 is MRHNA and CDR2 SNTAGT. The CDR3 sequence is 17 residues long. The V and J ends lost 3 bases and 5 bases, in that order; junction bases with no gene match: 16. CDR3 in amino acids: CASSEGVAGEPSHEQYF. The CDR3 DNA reads as TGTGCCAGCAGTGAGGGGGTAGCGGGCGAGCCATCTCACGAGCAGTACTTC.

The chain couples TRBV9 to TRBJ2-7, with D unresolved. CDR3 length equals 15 residues. CDR1 SGDLS and CDR2 YYNGEE come from the germline V gene. V was pared by 4 bases and J by 5 bases, with 19 bases between. CDR3 loop: CASSPRARLIHEQYF. As DNA, the CDR3 is TGTGCCAGCAGCCCGAGAGCTAGATTAATCCACGAGCAGTACTTC.

In this sample, this clone turned up a few times. V gene TRBV18 combines with J gene TRBJ1-5; D is perhaps TRBD1 (6 bases). There are 17 residues in the CDR3. Trimming stripped 2 bases from V and 2 bases from J, with 16 bases between. Germline V gene sequence: CDR1 KGHSH, CDR2 LQKENI. CDR3 in amino acids: CASSPSTGSSRNQPQHF. The CDR3 nucleotides read TGTGCCAGCTCACCAAGCACAGGGTCGTCTCGCAATCAGCCCCAGCATTTT.

This clone has only a few counts. The chain has TRBV5-4 and TRBJ2-7; 12 positions agree with TRBD2. V gave up 6 bases and J gave up 3 bases; unmatched junction bases: 10. The CDR3 totals 16 residues. The germline gives CDR1 SGHNT, CDR2 YYREEE (reference sequence). Here the CDR3 reads CASTIGLAGPIYEQYF. The DNA of the CDR3 is TGTGCCAGCACCATCGGACTAGCGGGACCCATCTACGAGCAGTACTTC.

This clone was counted only a few times. The rearrangement joins TRBV7-9 to TRBJ2-1; unclear D gene. With 1 base removed from V and 1 base from J, the gap between germline ends came to 8 bases. The germline V gene has CDR1 SEHNR and CDR2 FQNEAQ (reference sequence). The CDR3 spans 15 residues. The CDR3 loop is CASSLVPSSYNEQFF. In DNA form, the CDR3 reads TGTGCCAGCAGCTTAGTCCCTTCTTCCTACAATGAGCAGTTCTTC.

The genes are TRBV18 and TRBJ2-7, with no clear D. CDR3 length: 15 residues. Trimming removed 3 bases from V and 3 bases from J, with 15 bases in between. Germline assignment: CDR1 KGHSH and CDR2 LQKENI. CDR3 bases: TGTGCCAGCTCACCCGGCTCCGGGTTGAACTACGAGCAGTACTTC. Its protein product is CASSPGSGLNYEQYF.